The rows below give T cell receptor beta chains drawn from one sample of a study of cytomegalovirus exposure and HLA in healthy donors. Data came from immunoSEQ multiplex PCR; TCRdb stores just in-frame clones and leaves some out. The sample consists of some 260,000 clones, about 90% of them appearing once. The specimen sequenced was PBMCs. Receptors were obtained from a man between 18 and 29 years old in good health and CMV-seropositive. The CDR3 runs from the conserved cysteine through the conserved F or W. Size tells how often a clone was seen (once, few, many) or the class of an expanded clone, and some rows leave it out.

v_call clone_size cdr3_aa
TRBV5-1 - CASSSPSLGNTIYF
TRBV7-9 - CASSLARSEAFF
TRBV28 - CASSPGPGGANVLTF
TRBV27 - CASGFYEQYF
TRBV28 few CASRVGTGDPGANVLTF
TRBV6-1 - CASSETYEQYF
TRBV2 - CASSEDDTNTEAFF
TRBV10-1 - CASSDQGGEQYF
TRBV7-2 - CASSPSGGNEKLFF
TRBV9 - CASSVGSLAEQYEQYF
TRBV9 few CASSVGPQREGPRGEQFF
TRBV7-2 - CASSLALTSGRVRNTDTQYF
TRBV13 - CASSSGLANPYEQYF
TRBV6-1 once CASSGNGYGYTF
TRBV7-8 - CASRPTDLDAYEQYF
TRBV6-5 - CASSLTEAFF
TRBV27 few CASRRLADYRAKNIQYF
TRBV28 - CASTMRGRETQYF
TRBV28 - CASSLKTYGYTF
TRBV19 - CASSIEREGSRHF
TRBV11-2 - CATGRARPGYTF
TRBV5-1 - CASSLGGSSYNEQFF
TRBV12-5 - CASGRGGAHTEAFF
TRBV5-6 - CASSWGAMTEAFF
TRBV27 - CASRPGTTYTEAFF
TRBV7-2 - CASSGWYEQYF
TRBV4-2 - CASSPVRDGDYEQYF
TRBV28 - CASSLALHYEQYF
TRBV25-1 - CASSDTTGLNQPQHF
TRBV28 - CASSLIGTGGTDTQYF
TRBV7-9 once CASSLRRGGGELFF
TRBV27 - CASSLPGGELFF
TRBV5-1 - CASSLGAGPQETQYF
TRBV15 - CATSRDLADYEQYF
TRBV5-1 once CASSLGTRRTGREETQYF
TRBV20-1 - CSAPRRYEQFF
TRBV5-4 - CASSTTYEQYF
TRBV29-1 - CSVGDSTDTQYF
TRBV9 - CASSVGTSNTEAFF
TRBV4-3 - CASSQSNDPYNEQFF
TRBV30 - CAWSAPAPRAETQYF
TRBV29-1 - CSVDGTVPNMETQYF
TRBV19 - CASSMGPRETQYF
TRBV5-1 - CASSLGTGLSGNTIYF
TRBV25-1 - CASSSLGGDGGTNEKLFF
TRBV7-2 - CASSSTSGVNTGELFF
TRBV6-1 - CASRATWRTGELFF
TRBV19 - CASSISILGPQYF
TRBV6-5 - CASSSSGEQFF
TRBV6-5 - CASSYNEVGTDTQYF
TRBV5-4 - CASSLAESEAFF
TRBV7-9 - CASSLPSDEQYF
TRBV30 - CAWRRRDLRDTEAFF
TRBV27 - CASSLSNGHEQYF
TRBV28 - CASSYRDRANYGYTF